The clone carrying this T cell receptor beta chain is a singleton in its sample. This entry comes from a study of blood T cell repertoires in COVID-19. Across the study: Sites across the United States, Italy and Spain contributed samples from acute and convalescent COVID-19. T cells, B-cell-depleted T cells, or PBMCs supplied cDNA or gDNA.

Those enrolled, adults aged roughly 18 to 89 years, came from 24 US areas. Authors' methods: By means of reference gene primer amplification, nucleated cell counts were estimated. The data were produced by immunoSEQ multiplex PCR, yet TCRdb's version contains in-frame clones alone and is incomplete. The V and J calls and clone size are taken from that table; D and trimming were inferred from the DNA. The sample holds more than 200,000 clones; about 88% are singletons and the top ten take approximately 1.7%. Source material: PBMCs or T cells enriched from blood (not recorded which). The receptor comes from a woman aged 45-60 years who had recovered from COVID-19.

CDR3 residues: CASSEESGANVLTF. CDR3 sequence (DNA): TGTGCCAGCAGTGAGGAGTCTGGGGCCAACGTCCTGACTTTC. This rearrangement joins TRBV2 to TRBJ2-6, with no clear D. CDR1 and CDR2 from the germline V gene are SNHLY and FYNNEI. The CDR3 has 14 amino acids. Trimming shortened V by 3 bases and J by 1 base, and 4 bases separated the two germline ends.